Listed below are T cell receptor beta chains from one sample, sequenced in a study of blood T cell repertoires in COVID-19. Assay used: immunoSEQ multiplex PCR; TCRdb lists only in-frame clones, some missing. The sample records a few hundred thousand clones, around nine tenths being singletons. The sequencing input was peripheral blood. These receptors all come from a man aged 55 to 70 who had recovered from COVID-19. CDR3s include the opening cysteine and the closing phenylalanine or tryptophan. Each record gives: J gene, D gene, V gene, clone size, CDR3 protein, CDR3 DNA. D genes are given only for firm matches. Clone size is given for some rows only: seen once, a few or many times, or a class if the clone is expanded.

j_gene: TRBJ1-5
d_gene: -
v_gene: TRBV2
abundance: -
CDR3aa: CASRPGSGINQPQHF
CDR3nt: TGTGCCAGCAGGCCGGGTTCAGGGATCAATCAGCCCCAGCATTTT

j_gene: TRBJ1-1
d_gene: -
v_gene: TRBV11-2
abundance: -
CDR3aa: CASSTQASVEAFF
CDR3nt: TGTGCCAGCAGCACTCAAGCTAGTGTTGAAGCTTTCTTT

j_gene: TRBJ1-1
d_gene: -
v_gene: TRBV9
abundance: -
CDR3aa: CASSTGDTLFTEAFF
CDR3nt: TGTGCCAGCTCAACTGGGGACACACTATTCACTGAAGCTTTCTTT

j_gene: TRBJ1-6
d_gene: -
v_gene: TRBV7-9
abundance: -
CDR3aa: CASSLDGGLPLHF
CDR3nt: TGTGCCAGCAGCTTAGATGGAGGGCTTCCCCTCCACTTT

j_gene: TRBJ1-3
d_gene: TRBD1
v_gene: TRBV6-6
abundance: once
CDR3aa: CASMDRIRSGNTIYF
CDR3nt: TGTGCCAGCATGGACAGGATTCGCTCTGGAAACACCATATATTTT

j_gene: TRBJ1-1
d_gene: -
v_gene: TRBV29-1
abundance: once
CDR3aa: CSVDVGQSEAFF
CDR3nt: TGCAGCGTTGACGTGGGCCAGTCCGAAGCTTTCTTT

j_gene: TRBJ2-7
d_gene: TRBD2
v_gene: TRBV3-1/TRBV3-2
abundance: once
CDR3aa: CASSQGRSSGGAGEQYF
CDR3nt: TGTGCCAGCAGCCAAGGGCGGAGTAGCGGGGGGGCCGGCGAGCAGTACTTC

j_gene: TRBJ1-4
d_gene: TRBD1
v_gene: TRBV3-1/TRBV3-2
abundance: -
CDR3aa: CASSLRRDGTVEKLFF
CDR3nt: TGTGCCAGCAGCCTACGTCGAGACGGGACAGTTGAAAAACTGTTTTTT

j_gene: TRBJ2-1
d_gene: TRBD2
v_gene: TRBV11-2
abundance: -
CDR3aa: CASRPLAGGPNEQFF
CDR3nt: TGTGCCAGCAGACCTCTCGCGGGAGGGCCGAATGAGCAGTTCTTC

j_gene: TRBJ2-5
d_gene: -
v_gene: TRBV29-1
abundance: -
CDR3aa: CSAERETQYF
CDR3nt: TGCAGCGCCGAACGGGAGACCCAGTACTTC

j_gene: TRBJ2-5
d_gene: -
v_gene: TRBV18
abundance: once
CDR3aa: CASSPTGETQYF
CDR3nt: TGTGCCAGCTCACCAACCGGGGAGACCCAGTACTTC

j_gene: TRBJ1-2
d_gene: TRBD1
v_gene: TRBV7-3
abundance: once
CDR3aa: CASSQRQGSGYTF
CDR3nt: TGTGCCAGCAGCCAACGACAGGGTTCAGGCTACACCTTC

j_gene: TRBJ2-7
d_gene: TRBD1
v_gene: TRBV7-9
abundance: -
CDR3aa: CASSPTGTADEQYF
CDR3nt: TGTGCCAGCAGCCCAACCGGGACAGCCGACGAGCAGTACTTC

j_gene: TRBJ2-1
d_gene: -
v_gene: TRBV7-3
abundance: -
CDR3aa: CASSTSGSYNEQFF
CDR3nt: TGTGCCAGCAGCACCTCCGGCTCCTACAATGAGCAGTTCTTC

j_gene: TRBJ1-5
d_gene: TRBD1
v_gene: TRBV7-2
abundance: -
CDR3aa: CASSLTWDRGVWQPQHF
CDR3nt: TGTGCCAGCAGCCTCACTTGGGACAGGGGAGTGTGGCAGCCCCAGCATTTT

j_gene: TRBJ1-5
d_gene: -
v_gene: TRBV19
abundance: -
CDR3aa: CASSIEDWGNQPQHF
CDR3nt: TGTGCCAGTAGTATTGAGGATTGGGGCAATCAGCCCCAGCATTTT

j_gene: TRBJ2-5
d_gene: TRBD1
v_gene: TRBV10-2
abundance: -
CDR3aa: CASSSAGGKTQYF
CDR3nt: TGCGCCAGCAGTTCTGCAGGGGGAAAGACCCAGTACTTC

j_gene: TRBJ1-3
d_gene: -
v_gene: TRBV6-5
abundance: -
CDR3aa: CASSYSLGQGRNTIYF
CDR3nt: TGTGCCAGCAGTTACTCGCTCGGGCAGGGCCGAAACACCATATATTTT

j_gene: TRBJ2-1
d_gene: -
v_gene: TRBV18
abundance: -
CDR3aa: CASQLGSYNEQFF
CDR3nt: TGTGCCAGCCAACTTGGGAGTTACAATGAGCAGTTCTTC

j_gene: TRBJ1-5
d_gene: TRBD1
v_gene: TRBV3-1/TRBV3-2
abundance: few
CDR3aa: CASSPSDRGDNQPQHF
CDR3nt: TGTGCCAGCAGCCCCTCGGACAGGGGCGACAATCAGCCCCAGCATTTT

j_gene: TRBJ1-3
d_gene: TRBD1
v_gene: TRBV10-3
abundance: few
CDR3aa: CAISDGTGDSGNTIYF
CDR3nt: TGTGCCATCAGTGATGGGACAGGCGACTCTGGAAACACCATATATTTT

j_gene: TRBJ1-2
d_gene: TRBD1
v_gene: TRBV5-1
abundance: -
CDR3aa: CASSAGTVYGYTF
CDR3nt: TGCGCCAGCAGCGCAGGGACAGTCTATGGCTACACCTTC

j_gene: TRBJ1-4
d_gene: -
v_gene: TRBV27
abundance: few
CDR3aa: CASSLSPRGGTNEKLFF
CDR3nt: TGTGCCAGCAGTTTATCCCCCCGAGGGGGTACTAATGAAAAACTGTTTTTT

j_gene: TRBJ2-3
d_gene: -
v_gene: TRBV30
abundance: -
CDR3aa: CAWREVAVYF
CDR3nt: TGTGCCTGGAGGGAGGTGGCCGTGTATTTT

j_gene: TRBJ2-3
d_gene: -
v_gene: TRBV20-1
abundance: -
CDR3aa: CSATGPDTQYF
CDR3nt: TGCAGTGCTACAGGGCCAGATACGCAGTATTTT

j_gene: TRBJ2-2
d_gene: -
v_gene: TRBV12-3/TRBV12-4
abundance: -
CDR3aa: CASSLSRPGELFF
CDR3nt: TGTGCCAGCAGTTTATCGAGGCCCGGGGAGCTGTTTTTT

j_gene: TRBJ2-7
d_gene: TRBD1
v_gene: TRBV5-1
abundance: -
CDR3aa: CASSPGQGVPYEQYF
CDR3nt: TGCGCCAGCAGCCCCGGACAGGGGGTCCCCTACGAGCAGTACTTC

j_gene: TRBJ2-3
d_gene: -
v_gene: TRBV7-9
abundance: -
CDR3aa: CASPTAGSLNGWTDTQYF
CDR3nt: TGTGCCAGCCCCACGGCGGGAAGCCTAAATGGGTGGACAGATACGCAGTATTTT

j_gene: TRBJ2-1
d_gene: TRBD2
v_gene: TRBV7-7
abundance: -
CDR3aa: CASSQTSGGAGNEQFF
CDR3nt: TGTGCCAGCAGCCAGACTAGCGGGGGGGCCGGTAATGAGCAGTTCTTC

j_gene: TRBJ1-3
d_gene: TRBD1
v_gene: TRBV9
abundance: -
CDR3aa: CASSETGTGNTIYF
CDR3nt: TGTGCCAGCAGTGAGACAGGGACTGGAAACACCATATATTTT

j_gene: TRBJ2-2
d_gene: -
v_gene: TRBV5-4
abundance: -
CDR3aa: CASSPRTPMAGELFF
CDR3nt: TGTGCCAGCAGTCCACGGACACCCATGGCCGGGGAGCTGTTTTTT

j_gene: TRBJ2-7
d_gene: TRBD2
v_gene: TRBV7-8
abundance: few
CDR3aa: CASSPGGSSYEQYF
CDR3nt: TGTGCCAGCAGCCCGGGGGGTAGCTCCTACGAGCAGTACTTC

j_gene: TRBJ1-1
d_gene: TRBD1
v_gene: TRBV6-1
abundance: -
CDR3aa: CASSLTGGTTEAFF
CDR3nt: TGTGCCAGCAGTCTGACAGGGGGCACCACTGAAGCTTTCTTT

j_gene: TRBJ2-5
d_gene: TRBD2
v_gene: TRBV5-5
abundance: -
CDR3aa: CASSVGLAEQETQYF
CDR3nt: TGTGCCAGCAGCGTGGGACTAGCGGAACAAGAGACCCAGTACTTC

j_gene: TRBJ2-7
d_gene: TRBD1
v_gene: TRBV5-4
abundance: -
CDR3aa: CASSRRTGVTYEQYF
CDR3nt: TGTGCCAGCAGTCGACGGACAGGCGTCACCTACGAGCAGTACTTC

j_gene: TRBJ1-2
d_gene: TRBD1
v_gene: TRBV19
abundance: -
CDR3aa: CASSIRRGLDGYTF
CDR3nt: TGTGCCAGTAGTATACGCAGGGGGCTGGATGGCTACACCTTC

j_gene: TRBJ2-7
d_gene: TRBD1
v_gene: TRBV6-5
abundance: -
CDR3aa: CASSTHRDSSYEQYF
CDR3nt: TGTGCCAGCAGTACCCACAGGGACAGCTCCTACGAGCAGTACTTC

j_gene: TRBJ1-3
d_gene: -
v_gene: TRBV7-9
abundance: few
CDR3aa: CASSAAGGAHSGNTIYF
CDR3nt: TGTGCCAGCAGCGCGGCAGGAGGGGCGCACTCTGGAAACACCATATATTTT

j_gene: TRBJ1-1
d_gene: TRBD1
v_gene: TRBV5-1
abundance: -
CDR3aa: CASSSRGSGTEAFF
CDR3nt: TGCGCCAGCAGCTCCAGGGGGAGTGGTACTGAAGCTTTCTTT

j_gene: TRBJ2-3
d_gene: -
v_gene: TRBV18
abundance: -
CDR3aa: CASSTLRGRGVTDTQYF
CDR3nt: TGTGCCAGCTCAACTCTACGGGGCAGGGGTGTCACAGATACGCAGTATTTT

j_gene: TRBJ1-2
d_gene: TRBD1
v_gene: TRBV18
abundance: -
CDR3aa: CASSSGTGGNYGYTF
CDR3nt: TGTGCCAGCTCATCCGGGACAGGGGGAAACTATGGCTACACCTTC

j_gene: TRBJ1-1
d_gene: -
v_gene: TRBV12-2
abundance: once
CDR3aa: CASRSNTEAFF
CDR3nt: TGTGCAAGTCGCTCTAACACTGAAGCTTTCTTT

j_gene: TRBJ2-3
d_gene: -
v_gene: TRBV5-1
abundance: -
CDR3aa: CASSLTVADNTDTQYF
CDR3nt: TGCGCCAGCAGCTTGACCGTTGCGGACAACACAGATACGCAGTATTTT

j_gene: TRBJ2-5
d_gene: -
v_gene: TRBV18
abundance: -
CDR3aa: CASAGETQYF
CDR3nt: TGTGCCAGTGCAGGAGAGACCCAGTACTTC

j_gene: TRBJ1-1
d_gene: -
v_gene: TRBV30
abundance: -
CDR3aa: CAWSLGGNTEAFF
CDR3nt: TGTGCCTGGAGTCTAGGGGGGAACACTGAAGCTTTCTTT

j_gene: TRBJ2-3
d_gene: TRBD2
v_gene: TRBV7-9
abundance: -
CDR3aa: CASSHLIAGVTDTQYF
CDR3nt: TGTGCCAGCAGCCACCTGATAGCGGGAGTTACAGATACGCAGTATTTT